These 24 T cell receptor beta chains were sequenced from one sample in a study of spatial heterogeneity in lung cancer. General observations from the study: Tumors with more nonsynonymous mutations had more expanded intratumoral alpha and beta TCRs.

Time point indicated: sample taken at primary tumor resection. From the 5' RACE reads, TCRdb called clonotypes with MiXCR, one entry per CDR3 protein. The data hold about 14,000 distinct CDR3 sequences, with 3% to 4.5% observed a single time. These receptors lack a known antigen. Here the sequenced sample was lung tumor tissue, taken at surgery. Source of these receptors: a male donor with early-stage non-small cell lung cancer.

Concerning this clonotype: A much larger clone lies a single base off, so this may be a read error. The chain couples TRBV20-1 to TRBJ2-5; D is tentatively TRBD1 or TRBD2 (6 bases each). With 0 bases removed from V and 5 bases from J, the gap between germline ends came to 16 bases. The CDR3 runs 15 residues. The germline V gene encodes CDR1 DFQATT and CDR2 SNEGSKA (reference sequence). The CDR3 DNA sequence: TGCAGTGCTAGAGATCCCGGGGGCCGAAGGGAGACCCAGTACTTC. Translating gives CSARDPGGRRETQYF.

By proportion, this clonotype is medium-sized. The rearrangement joins TRBV4-1 to TRBJ1-2; TRBD1 matches at 8 bases. CDR3 length: 20 amino acids. CDR1 is MGHRA, CDR2 YSYEKL, per germline. Trimming at V came to 3 bases and at J to 0 bases, leaving 18 bases not matched to a gene. The CDR3 protein is CASSHGLTGARLLPNYGYTF. CDR3 in DNA: TGCGCCAGCAGCCACGGTTTGACAGGGGCCCGTCTACTTCCTAACTATGGCTACACCTTC.

This clonotype has more than one count but fewer than ten. This chain connects TRBV6-5 to TRBJ1-2; weak D call: TRBD1 (6 bases). Between the trimmed V and J ends, which lost 4 bases and 1 base, there was a span of 13 bases. The V gene's germline CDR1 is MNHEY and CDR2 SVGAGI. The CDR3 is made up of 15 amino acids. The CDR3 protein is CASSSGQHSNYGYTF. In nucleotides, the CDR3 is TGTGCCAGCAGTTCTGGACAGCATAGTAACTATGGCTACACCTTC.

This clonotype is labeled medium-sized. The genes are TRBV27 and TRBJ1-4, with 10 bases that match TRBD1. Germline assignment: CDR1 MNHEY and CDR2 SMNVEV (reference sequence). With V trimmed by 6 bases and J by 8 bases, 3 bases remained unmatched. This CDR3 comprises 13 residues. The CDR3 nucleotides are TGTGCCAGCAGGACAGGGGGCGGCGAAAAACTGTTTTTT. It yields the protein CASRTGGGEKLFF.

This clonotype was seen a handful of times. The V and J genes are TRBV6-1 and TRBJ1-6; D unresolved. The CDR3 length is 11 residues. Germline CDR1 and CDR2: MNHNS and SASEGT. The germline V and J ends were trimmed by 7 bases and 8 bases, with 6 bases remaining between them. The CDR3 is CASKWDSPLHF. DNA for the CDR3: TGTGCCAGCAAGTGGGATTCACCCCTCCACTTT.

This clonotype was counted many times. The chain is built from TRBV3-1 and TRBJ1-2; 7 bases are shared with TRBD1. The CDR3 is 15 amino acids. After removal of 4 bases from V and 0 bases from J, the junction contained 5 bases not matched to a gene. The V gene's germline CDR1 is LGHDT and CDR2 YNNKEL (reference sequence). DNA for the CDR3: TGTGCCAGCAGCCCAACAGGGGCCTCTAACTATGGCTACACCTTC. This gives the protein CASSPTGASNYGYTF. The variable domain in full, completed from reference TRBV3-1 and TRBJ1-2, reads DTAVSQTPKYLVTQMGNDKSIKCEQNLGHDTMYWYKQDSKKFLKIMFSYNNKELIINETVPNRFSPKSPDKAHLNLHINSLELGDSAVYFCASSPTGASNYGYTFGSGTRLTVV.

This clonotype has just a few counts. The V and J genes are TRBV12-3 or TRBV12-4 and TRBJ1-1, with D unclear. Trimming took off 4 bases at V and 4 bases at J, with 7 bases between the two ends. This CDR3 is 12 amino acids long. The CDR3 reads CASSSGFTEAFF. CDR3 bases: TGTGCCAGCAGTTCGGGATTCACTGAAGCTTTCTTT.

This clonotype was seen many times. This sequence joins TRBV6-2 or TRBV6-3 and TRBJ2-1, with D hard to call. Germline V gene data show CDR1 as MNHEY and CDR2 as SVGEGT. With 6 bases removed from V and 6 bases from J, the gap between germline ends came to 18 bases. This CDR3 is built from 15 residues. CDR3 region: CASRPGPETFNEQFF. DNA for the CDR3: TGTGCCAGCAGACCCGGACCAGAAACTTTCAATGAGCAGTTCTTC.

This clonotype was counted ten times or more. The V call is TRBV2, the J call TRBJ1-1, with D perhaps matching TRBD1 (5 bases). V lost 11 bases and J 10 bases, leaving 20 bases between the germline ends. CDR3 length: 12 residues. CDR1 and CDR2 (germline): SNHLY, FYNNEI. This chain's CDR3 is CAAAAWGGTAFF. The CDR3 DNA reads TGTGCCGCAGCCGCATGGGGGGGTACAGCTTTCTTT.

The chain carries TRBV5-4 and TRBJ1-1, with 10 bases aligning to TRBD1. The V and J ends lost 5 bases and 3 bases, in that order; junction bases with no gene match: 7. Germline CDR1 SGHNT, CDR2 YYREEE (reference sequence). CDR3 length equals 15 residues. The CDR3 region is CASSSRGQGYTEAFF. Here the CDR3 DNA reads TGTGCCAGCAGTTCTCGGGGACAGGGGTACACTGAAGCTTTCTTT.

This clonotype appeared many times. The rearrangement links TRBV6-1 to TRBJ1-5; a possible D gene is TRBD1 (6 bases). CDR3 size: 15 residues. Trimming stripped 5 bases from V and 1 base from J, with 12 bases between. CDR1 is MNHNS and CDR2 is SASEGT in the germline V gene. CDR3 bases: TGTGCCAGCAGTATTGGGACATTGAGCAATCAGCCCCAGCATTTT. This gives the protein CASSIGTLSNQPQHF.

In its sample, this clonotype was seen many times. This CDR3 reads CSAGGVGSSYNEQFF. The CDR3 nucleotides read TGCAGTGCTGGGGGGGTTGGGTCTTCCTACAATGAGCAGTTCTTC. The chain couples TRBV20-1 to TRBJ2-1; 7 bases line up with TRBD2. CDR1 is DFQATT, CDR2 SNEGSKA, per germline (reference sequence). The CDR3 spans 15 residues. J was trimmed by 1 base and V by 5 bases; bases with no gene match: 8.

This clonotype was counted ten times or more. The V call is TRBV5-5, the J call TRBJ2-3; 9 bases map to TRBD2. The CDR3 covers 19 residues. Trimming took 0 bases from V and 4 from J; bases not matched to a gene: 15. The germline CDR1 and CDR2 sequences are SGHKS and YYEKEE (reference sequence). CDR3 amino acids: CASSLELPSGTSWADTQYF. The DNA of the CDR3 is TGTGCCAGCAGCTTGGAGTTACCTAGCGGGACCAGCTGGGCAGATACGCAGTATTTT.

In its sample, this clonotype is medium-sized. V usage is TRBV2 and J usage is TRBJ2-3; perhaps TRBD2 as D (6 bases). From germline, CDR1 is SNHLY and CDR2 FYNNEI. The V end was cut by 4 bases, the J end by 6 bases, with 14 bases between. CDR3 length: 14 residues. CDR3 in DNA: TGTGCCAGCAGTGTTTTGGCAGGGAGGGATACGCAGTATTTT. It encodes CASSVLAGRDTQYF.

This clonotype was observed at least ten times. The V and J genes are TRBV10-2 and TRBJ2-1; D is unresolved. CDR3 size: 16 residues. The ends were cut back, 2 bases at V and 0 bases at J, with 11 bases in the middle. Germline assignment: CDR1 WSHSY and CDR2 SAAADI. CDR3 DNA sequence: TGCGCCAGCAGTGAGACCCGAGGCCACTCCTACAATGAGCAGTTCTTC. Protein sequence: CASSETRGHSYNEQFF.

For this clonotype: A much larger clone differs by one base, so this may be a read error. The genes are TRBV10-2 and TRBJ2-5, with D unresolved. V lost 6 bases, J lost 4 bases, and 15 bases lay in between. CDR1 and CDR2 (germline): WSHSY, SAAADI. This CDR3 has 14 amino acids. Here the CDR3 DNA reads TGCGCCAGCAGCAGTCTCCGGCGAGGAGAGACCCAGTACTTC. It codes for CASSSLRRGETQYF.

The sample holds a few counts of this clonotype. The J gene is TRBJ1-6, the V gene TRBV20-1; tentative D call: TRBD1 (6 bases). Trimming left V 0 bases short and J 7 bases short, with 13 bases between. Germline assignment: CDR1 DFQATT and CDR2 SNEGSKA (reference sequence). This CDR3 region has 15 residues. The CDR3 nucleotides read TGCAGTGCTAGAGATCCAGGGGCGATGAATTCACCCCTCCACTTT. Its translation is CSARDPGAMNSPLHF.

This clonotype was seen only a few times. The genes are TRBV20-1 and TRBJ2-5; 9 bases line up with TRBD2. The CDR3 is 16 amino acids. After removal of 6 bases from V and 1 base from J, the junction contained 12 bases not matched to a gene. Germline CDR1 reads DFQATT; CDR2 reads SNEGSKA (reference sequence). DNA for the CDR3: TGCAGTGCCACACCTCCGCTAGCGGGATGCCAAGAGACCCAGTACTTC. Translation: CSATPPLAGCQETQYF.

This clonotype was seen at least ten times. The CDR3 sequence is CASSTGIGGYTF. Here the CDR3 DNA reads TGTGCCAGCAGCACAGGAATCGGTGGCTACACCTTC. The chain joins TRBV5-6 to TRBJ1-2; tentative D call: TRBD1 (5 bases). CDR3 length: 12 amino acids. The V end was cut by 4 bases, the J end by 7 bases, with 11 bases between. Germline V gene lookup returns CDR1 SGHDT and CDR2 YYEEEE.

This clonotype was observed many times. The V and J genes are TRBV5-1 and TRBJ1-2; D is uncertain. The CDR3 is made up of 15 amino acids. Germline V gene lookup returns CDR1 SGHRS and CDR2 YFSETQ. Trimming cost V 5 bases and J 1 base, with 15 bases left between them. The CDR3 DNA sequence: TGCGCCAGCAGTGGGTCCCAGAGTCGTAACTATGGCTACACCTTC. This gives the protein CASSGSQSRNYGYTF.

In its sample, this clonotype ranks as medium-sized (0.01 to 0.1%). The CDR3 reads CASSEGQGGELFF. In nucleotides, the CDR3 is TGTGCCAGCAGTGAGGGGCAGGGCGGGGAGCTGTTTTTT. V usage is TRBV6-1 and J usage is TRBJ2-2; tentatively, D is TRBD1 (5 bases). The germline V and J ends were trimmed by 3 bases and 7 bases, with 9 bases remaining between them. Germline V gene lookup returns CDR1 MNHNS and CDR2 SASEGT. The CDR3 consists of 13 residues.

This clonotype was recorded many times. The chain employs TRBV6-2 or TRBV6-3 and TRBJ1-5; D remains ambiguous. CDR3 length equals 15 residues. Germline-derived CDR1 and CDR2 are MNHEY and SVGEGT. With 1 base removed from V and 5 bases from J, the gap between germline ends came to 12 bases. CDR3 protein: CASSYFLGVYQPQHF. The CDR3 DNA follows: TGTGCCAGCAGTTACTTTTTAGGCGTCTATCAGCCCCAGCATTTT.

This clonotype showed up many times. The gene calls are TRBV5-6 and TRBJ2-5; D gene ambiguous. Trimming left V 1 base short and J 5 bases short, with 6 bases between. The CDR3 consists of 12 residues. Germline V CDR1 and CDR2: SGHDT, YYEEEE. DNA of the CDR3: TGTGCCAGCAGCTTGAACCCGGAGACCCAGTACTTC. Translation gives CASSLNPETQYF.

This clonotype was recorded many times. The CDR3, as DNA: TGCGCCAGCAGTGAAGGCTCCTACGAGCAGTACTTC. This codes for CASSEGSYEQYF. The V and J genes are TRBV10-2 and TRBJ2-7; D call uncertain. Germline CDR1 reads WSHSY; CDR2 reads SAAADI. V was shortened by 3 bases and J by 0 bases, with 3 bases between the two germline ends. The CDR3 runs 12 residues.